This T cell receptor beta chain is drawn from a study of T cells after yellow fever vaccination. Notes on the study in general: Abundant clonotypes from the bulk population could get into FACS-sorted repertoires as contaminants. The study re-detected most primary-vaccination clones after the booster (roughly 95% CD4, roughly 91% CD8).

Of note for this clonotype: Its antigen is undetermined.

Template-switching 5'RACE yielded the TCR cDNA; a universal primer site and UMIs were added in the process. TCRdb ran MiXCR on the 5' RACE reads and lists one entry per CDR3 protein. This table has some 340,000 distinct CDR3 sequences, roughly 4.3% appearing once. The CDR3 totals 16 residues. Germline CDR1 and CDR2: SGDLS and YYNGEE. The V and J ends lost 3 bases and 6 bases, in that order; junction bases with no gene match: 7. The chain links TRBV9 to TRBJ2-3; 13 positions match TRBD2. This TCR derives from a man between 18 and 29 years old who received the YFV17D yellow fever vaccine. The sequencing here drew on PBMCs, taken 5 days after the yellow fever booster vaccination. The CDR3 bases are TGTGCCAGCAGCGGACGACTAGCGGGGGGCCCCGATACGCAGTATTTT. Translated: CASSGRLAGGPDTQYF.